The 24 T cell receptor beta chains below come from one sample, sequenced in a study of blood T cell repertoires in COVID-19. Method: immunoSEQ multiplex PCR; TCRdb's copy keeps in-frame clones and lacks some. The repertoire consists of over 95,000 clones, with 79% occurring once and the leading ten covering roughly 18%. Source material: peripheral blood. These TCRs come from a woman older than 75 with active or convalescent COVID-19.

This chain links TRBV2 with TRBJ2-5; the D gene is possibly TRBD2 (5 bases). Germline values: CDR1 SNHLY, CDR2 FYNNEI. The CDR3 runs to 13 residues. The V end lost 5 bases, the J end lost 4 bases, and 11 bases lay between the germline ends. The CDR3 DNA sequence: TGTGCCAGCAGTCTCGAGAGGGTAGAGACCCAGTACTTC. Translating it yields CASSLERVETQYF. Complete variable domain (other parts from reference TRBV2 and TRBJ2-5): EPEVTQTPSHQVTQMGQEVILRCVPISNHLYFYWYRQILGQKVEFLVSFYNNEISEKSEIFDDQFSVERPDGSNFTLKIRSTKLEDSAMYFCASSLERVETQYFGPGTRLLVL.

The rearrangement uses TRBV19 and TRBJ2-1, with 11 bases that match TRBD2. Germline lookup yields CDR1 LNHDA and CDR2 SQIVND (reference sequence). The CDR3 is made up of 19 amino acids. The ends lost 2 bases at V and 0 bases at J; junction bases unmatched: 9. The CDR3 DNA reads TGTGCCAGTAGTATAATGGGACTAGCGGAAAAGGCCTCCTACAATGAGCAGTTCTTC. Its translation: CASSIMGLAEKASYNEQFF.

The CDR3 here is CASQETGGGGPGELFF. CDR3 sequence (DNA): TGTGCCAGCCAAGAAACCGGGGGCGGGGGGCCCGGGGAGCTGTTTTTT. The chain employs TRBV5-4 and TRBJ2-2; 8 bases are a match to TRBD2. The CDR3 totals 16 residues. The V gene end was trimmed by 7 bases and the J gene end by 6 bases; junction bases not matched to a gene: 14. Germline lookup yields CDR1 SGHNT and CDR2 YYREEE (reference sequence).

The CDR3 reads CASSTRSGLGTDTQYF. In DNA form, the CDR3 reads TGTGCCAGCAGCACCAGGTCAGGGCTGGGCACAGATACGCAGTATTTT. The J gene is TRBJ2-3, the V gene TRBV7-6, with D perhaps matching TRBD1 (5 bases). V was shortened by 5 bases and J by 1 base, with 16 bases between the two germline ends. This CDR3 is 16 amino acids long. Germline loops: CDR1 SGHVS, CDR2 FNYEAQ.

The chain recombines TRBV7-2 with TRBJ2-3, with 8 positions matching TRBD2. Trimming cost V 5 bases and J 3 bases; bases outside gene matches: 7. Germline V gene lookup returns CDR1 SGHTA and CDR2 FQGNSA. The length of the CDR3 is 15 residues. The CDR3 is CASSVTSGPTDTQYF. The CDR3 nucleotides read TGTGCCAGCAGCGTAACTAGCGGACCTACAGATACGCAGTATTTT.

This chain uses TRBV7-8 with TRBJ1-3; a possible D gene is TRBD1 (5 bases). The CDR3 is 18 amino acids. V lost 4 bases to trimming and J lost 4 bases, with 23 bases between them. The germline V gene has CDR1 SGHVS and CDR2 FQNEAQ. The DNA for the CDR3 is TGTGCCAGCAGCTCGACAACAGCGGGGGTCGGGAGAGGAAACACCATATATTTT. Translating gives CASSSTTAGVGRGNTIYF. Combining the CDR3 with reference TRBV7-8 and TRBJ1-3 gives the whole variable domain GAGVSQSPRYKVAKRGQDVALRCDPISGHVSLFWYQQALGQGPEFLTYFQNEAQLDKSGLPSDRFFAERPEGSVSTLKIQRTQQEDSAVYLCASSSTTAGVGRGNTIYFGEGSWLTVV.

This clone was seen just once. The CDR3 loop reads CASSTVTEAFF. The CDR3 region has the DNA TGTGCCAGCAGCACGGTCACTGAAGCTTTCTTT. J is TRBJ1-1 and V is TRBV7-9; D remains unclear. CDR1 is SEHNR, CDR2 FQNEAQ, per germline (reference sequence). Trimming cost V 5 bases and J 4 bases, with 5 bases left between them. This CDR3 is built from 11 residues.

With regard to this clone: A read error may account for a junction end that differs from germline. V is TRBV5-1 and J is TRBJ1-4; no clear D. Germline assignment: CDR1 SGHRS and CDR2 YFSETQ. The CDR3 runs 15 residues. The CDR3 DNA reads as TGTGCCAGCAGCCCTGCAGATGCAACTAATGAAAAACTGTTTTTT. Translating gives CASSPADATNEKLFF. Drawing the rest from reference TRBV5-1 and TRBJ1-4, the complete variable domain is KAGVTQTPRYLIKTRGQQVTLSCSPISGHRSVSWYQQTPGQGLQFLFEYFSETQRNKGNFPGRFSGRQFSNSRSEMNVSTLELGDSALYLCASSPADATNEKLFFGSGTQLSVL.

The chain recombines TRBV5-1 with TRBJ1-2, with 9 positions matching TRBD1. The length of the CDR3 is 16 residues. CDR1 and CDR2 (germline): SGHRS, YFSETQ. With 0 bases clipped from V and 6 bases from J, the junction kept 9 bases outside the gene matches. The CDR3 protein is CASSLGFGTGKNGYTF. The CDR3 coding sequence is TGCGCCAGCAGCTTGGGTTTCGGGACAGGGAAGAATGGCTACACCTTC.

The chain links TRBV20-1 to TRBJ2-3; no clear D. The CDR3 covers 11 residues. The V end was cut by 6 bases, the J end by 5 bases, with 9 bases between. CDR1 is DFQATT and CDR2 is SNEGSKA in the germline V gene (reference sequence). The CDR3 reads CSADFRDTQYF. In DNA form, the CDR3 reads TGCAGTGCCGACTTTCGAGATACGCAGTATTTT.

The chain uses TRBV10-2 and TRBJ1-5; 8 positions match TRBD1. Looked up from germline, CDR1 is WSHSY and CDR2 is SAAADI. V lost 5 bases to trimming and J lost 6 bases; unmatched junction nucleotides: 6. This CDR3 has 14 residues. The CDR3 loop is CASSQGAWGQPQHF. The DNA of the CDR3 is TGCGCCAGCAGTCAGGGGGCTTGGGGTCAGCCCCAGCATTTT.

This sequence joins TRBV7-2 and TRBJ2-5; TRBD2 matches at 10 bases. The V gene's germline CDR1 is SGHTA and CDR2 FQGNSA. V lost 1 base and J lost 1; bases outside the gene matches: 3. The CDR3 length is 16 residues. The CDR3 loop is CASSLGVAGGQETQYF. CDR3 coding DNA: TGTGCCAGCAGCTTAGGAGTAGCGGGGGGCCAAGAGACCCAGTACTTC.

This CDR3 is CASSQTQGGTGELFF. The DNA of the CDR3 is TGTGCCAGCAGCCAGACACAGGGGGGAACCGGGGAGCTGTTTTTT. The chain couples TRBV4-2 to TRBJ2-2; TRBD1 matches 8 bases. The CDR3 extends over 15 amino acids. The ends lost 3 bases at V and 5 bases at J; junction bases unmatched: 5. Germline-derived CDR1 and CDR2 are LGHNA and YNFKEQ.

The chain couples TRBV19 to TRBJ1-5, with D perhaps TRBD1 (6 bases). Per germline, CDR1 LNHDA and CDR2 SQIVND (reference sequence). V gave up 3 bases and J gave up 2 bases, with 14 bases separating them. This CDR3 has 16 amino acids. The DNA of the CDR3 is TGTGCCAGTAGTATCTACCAGGGGAGAGGCAATCAGCCCCAGCATTTT. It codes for CASSIYQGRGNQPQHF.

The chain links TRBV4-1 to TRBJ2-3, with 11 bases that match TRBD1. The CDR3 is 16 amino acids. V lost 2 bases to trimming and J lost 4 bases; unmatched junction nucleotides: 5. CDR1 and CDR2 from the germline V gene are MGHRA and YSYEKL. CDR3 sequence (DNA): TGCGCCAGCAGCCAACGTGGACAGGGGGCCGCAGATACGCAGTATTTT. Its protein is CASSQRGQGAADTQYF.

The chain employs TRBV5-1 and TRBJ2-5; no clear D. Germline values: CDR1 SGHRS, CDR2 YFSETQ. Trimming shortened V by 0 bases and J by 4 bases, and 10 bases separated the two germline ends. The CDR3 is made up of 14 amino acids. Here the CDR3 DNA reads TGCGCCAGCAGCTTGGGAGCGTGGTCAGAGACCCAGTACTTC. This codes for CASSLGAWSETQYF.

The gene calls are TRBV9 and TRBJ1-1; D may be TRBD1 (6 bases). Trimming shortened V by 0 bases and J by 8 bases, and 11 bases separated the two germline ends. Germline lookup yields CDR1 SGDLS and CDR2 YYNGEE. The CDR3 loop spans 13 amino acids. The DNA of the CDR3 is TGTGCCAGCAGCGTAGAGTTAGGGACAGAAGCTTTCTTT. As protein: CASSVELGTEAFF.

The CDR3 nucleotides read TGTGCCAGCAGCCAGACTAGCGGGAGGGCCGTATCCGAGCAGTACTTC. Protein sequence: CASSQTSGRAVSEQYF. V and J are TRBV5-6 and TRBJ2-7; TRBD2 matches at 14 bases. Per the germline V gene, CDR1 is SGHDT and CDR2 is YYEEEE. This CDR3 comprises 16 residues. The ends lost 4 bases at V and 6 bases at J; junction bases unmatched: 9.

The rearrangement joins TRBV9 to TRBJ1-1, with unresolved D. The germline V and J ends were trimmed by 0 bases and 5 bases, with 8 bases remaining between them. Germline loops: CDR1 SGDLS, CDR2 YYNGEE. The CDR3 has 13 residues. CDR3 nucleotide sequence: TGTGCCAGCAGCGTAGAGGGAGTGACTGAAGCTTTCTTT. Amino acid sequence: CASSVEGVTEAFF.

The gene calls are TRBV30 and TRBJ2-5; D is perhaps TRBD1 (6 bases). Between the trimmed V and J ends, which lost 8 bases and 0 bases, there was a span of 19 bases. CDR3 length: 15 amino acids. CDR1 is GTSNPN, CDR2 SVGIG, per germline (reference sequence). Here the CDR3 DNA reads TGTGCCACAAAAGAGGGACACTCGTACCAAGAGACCCAGTACTTC. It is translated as CATKEGHSYQETQYF.

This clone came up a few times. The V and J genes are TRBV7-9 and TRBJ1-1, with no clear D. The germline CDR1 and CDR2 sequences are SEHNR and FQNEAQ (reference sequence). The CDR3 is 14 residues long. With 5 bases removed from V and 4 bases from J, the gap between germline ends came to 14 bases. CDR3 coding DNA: TGTGCCAGCAGCCTAGGGCTAGGCAGCACTGAAGCTTTCTTT. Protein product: CASSLGLGSTEAFF.

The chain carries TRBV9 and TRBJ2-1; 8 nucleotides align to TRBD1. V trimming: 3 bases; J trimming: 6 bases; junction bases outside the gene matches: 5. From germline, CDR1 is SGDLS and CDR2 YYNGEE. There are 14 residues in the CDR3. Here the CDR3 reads CASSGTGQGNEQFF. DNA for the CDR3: TGTGCCAGCAGCGGGACAGGGCAAGGCAATGAGCAGTTCTTC. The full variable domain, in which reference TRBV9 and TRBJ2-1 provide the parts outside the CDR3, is DSGVTQTPKHLITATGQRVTLRCSPRSGDLSVYWYQQSLDQGLQFLIQYYNGEERAKGNILERFSAQQFPDLHSELNLSSLELGDSALYFCASSGTGQGNEQFFGPGTRLTVL.

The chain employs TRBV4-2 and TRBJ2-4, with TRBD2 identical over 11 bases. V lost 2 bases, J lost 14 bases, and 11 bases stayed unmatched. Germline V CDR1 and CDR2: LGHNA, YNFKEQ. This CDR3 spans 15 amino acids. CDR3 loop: CASSQQTTSGALEYF. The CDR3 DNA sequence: TGTGCCAGCAGCCAACAGACGACTAGCGGGGCCCTGGAGTACTTC.

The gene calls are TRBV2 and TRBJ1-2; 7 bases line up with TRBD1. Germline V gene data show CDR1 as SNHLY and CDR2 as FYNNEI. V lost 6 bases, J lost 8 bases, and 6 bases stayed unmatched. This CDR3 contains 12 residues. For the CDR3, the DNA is TGTGCCAGCAGACAGGGGACGGGGGGCTACACCTTC. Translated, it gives CASRQGTGGYTF.